This T cell receptor (beta chain) was identified during a study of blood T cell repertoires in COVID-19. Assay used: immunoSEQ multiplex PCR; TCRdb lists only in-frame clones, some missing. Here the sample spans about 340,000 clones, under 95% being singletons. This CDR3 is 16 amino acids long. Per germline, CDR1 MNHEY and CDR2 SVGEGT. V was pared by 5 bases and J by 4 bases, with 9 bases of the junction left unmatched. The source of this sequence is a woman aged 25 to 39 who had recovered from COVID-19. The sequenced sample consisted of PBMCs or T cells enriched from blood (not recorded which). The rearrangement uses TRBV6-2 or TRBV6-3 and TRBJ1-5; 9 nucleotides match TRBD1. The CDR3 region is CASSRQGQGINQPQHF. CDR3 bases: TGTGCCAGCAGTCGCCAGGGACAGGGTATTAATCAGCCCCAGCATTTT.